Following are 30 T cell receptor beta chains from one sample sequenced in a study of patients and donors after allogeneic stem cell transplantation. TCRdb reanalysed the RT-PCR reads using MiXCR and keeps one entry per CDR3 protein. The sample lists about a million distinct CDR3 sequences; about a sixth were seen once. Specimen: blood, either unsorted or a sorted T cell fraction (not recorded which). These receptors were taken from a human donor who was either an allogeneic HSCT recipient or a stem cell or donor lymphocyte infusion donor (not recorded which). It is not recorded whose cells these are; they may come from a transplant donor.

As DNA, the CDR3 is TGTGCCAGCAGTTTCAGGGCTGTAGGAGCTTTCTTT. The encoded protein is CASSFRAVGAFF. This chain uses TRBV12-3 or TRBV12-4 with TRBJ1-1; maybe TRBD1 (5 bases). V was clipped by 3 bases and J by 10 bases, with 12 bases between them. The length of the CDR3 is 12 residues.

The chain employs TRBV9 and TRBJ1-1; possibly TRBD1 for D (6 bases). Deletions cut 0 bases from V and 0 bases from J, with 18 bases between. Looked up from germline, CDR1 is SGDLS and CDR2 is YYNGEE. The CDR3 is made up of 18 amino acids. The CDR3 sequence is CASSVGVGGMKMNTEAFF. The CDR3 DNA reads TGTGCCAGCAGCGTAGGGGTAGGGGGGATGAAAATGAACACTGAAGCTTTCTTT. The full variable domain, with the rest looked up from reference TRBV9 and TRBJ1-1, is DSGVTQTPKHLITATGQRVTLRCSPRSGDLSVYWYQQSLDQGLQFLIQYYNGEERAKGNILERFSAQQFPDLHSELNLSSLELGDSALYFCASSVGVGGMKMNTEAFFGQGTRLTVV.

This clonotype has a handful of counts. The genes are TRBV5-1 and TRBJ2-3; 12 bases agree with TRBD2. V lost 4 bases and J lost 5; bases outside the gene matches: 8. The CDR3 totals 16 residues. CDR1 and CDR2 from the germline V gene are SGHRS and YFSETQ. CDR3 region: CASSQTSGGGGDTQYF. The DNA of the CDR3 is TGCGCCAGCAGCCAGACTAGCGGGGGCGGTGGAGATACGCAGTATTTT. Combining the CDR3 with reference TRBV5-1 and TRBJ2-3 gives the whole variable domain KAGVTQTPRYLIKTRGQQVTLSCSPISGHRSVSWYQQTPGQGLQFLFEYFSETQRNKGNFPGRFSGRQFSNSRSEMNVSTLELGDSALYLCASSQTSGGGGDTQYFGPGTRLTVL.

This clonotype was counted between two and nine times. The gene calls are TRBV9 and TRBJ2-2; D is undetermined. In germline, CDR1 is SGDLS, CDR2 YYNGEE. The CDR3 consists of 15 residues. Trimming cost V 2 bases and J 6 bases, with 14 bases left between them. The chain's CDR3 is CASSVDPSRAGELFF. In nucleotides, the CDR3 is TGTGCCAGCAGCGTGGACCCCAGCCGGGCCGGGGAGCTGTTTTTT.

The chain couples TRBV7-2 to TRBJ2-1; 12 nucleotides align to TRBD2. This CDR3 region has 17 residues. Trimming removed 4 bases from V and 6 bases from J; junction bases left unmatched: 10. Germline V gene data show CDR1 as SGHTA and CDR2 as FQGNSA. The DNA of the CDR3 is TGTGCCAGCAGCTACCGTTCTAGCGGGGGGGGATTCAATGAGCAGTTCTTC. It encodes CASSYRSSGGGFNEQFF.

The chain has TRBV2 and TRBJ2-2; D unclear. Germline V gene sequence: CDR1 SNHLY, CDR2 FYNNEI. CDR3 length: 10 amino acids. The germline V and J ends were trimmed by 7 bases and 10 bases, with 7 bases remaining between them. CDR3 DNA sequence: TGTGCCAGCAATGGTCCGGAGCTGTTTTTT. Translating gives CASNGPELFF. The complete variable domain, with remaining parts taken from reference TRBV2 and TRBJ2-2, reads EPEVTQTPSHQVTQMGQEVILRCVPISNHLYFYWYRQILGQKVEFLVSFYNNEISEKSEIFDDQFSVERPDGSNFTLKIRSTKLEDSAMYFCASNGPELFFGEGSRLTVL.

The table lists this clonotype with a few counts. The V gene is TRBV5-1, the J gene TRBJ2-5; D might be TRBD1 (6 bases). V lost 1 base and J 4 bases, leaving 11 bases between the germline ends. Per germline, CDR1 SGHRS and CDR2 YFSETQ. The CDR3 runs 14 residues. The CDR3 here is CASSLTGRGETQYF. CDR3 nucleotide sequence: TGCGCCAGCAGCTTGACTGGCAGGGGAGAGACCCAGTACTTC.

The rearrangement links TRBV20-1 to TRBJ2-7; TRBD2 might be the D (6 bases). The V gene lost 6 bases and the J gene lost 3 bases, with 15 bases spanning the gap. The CDR3 is 13 residues long. Germline CDR1 DFQATT, CDR2 SNEGSKA (reference sequence). CDR3 sequence reads: CSAKLGGNYEQYF. The CDR3 nucleotides are TGCAGTGCCAAGCTTGGCGGGAACTACGAGCAGTACTTC.

The chain uses TRBV28 and TRBJ2-7, with TRBD1 as a possible D gene (6 bases). The germline CDR1 and CDR2 sequences are MDHEN and SYDVKM. CDR3 size: 13 residues. Between the trimmed V and J ends, which lost 2 bases and 12 bases, there was a span of 17 bases. The CDR3 DNA reads as TGTGCCAGCAGTTTAGATAAGGGGCAGGGGACGTACTTC. Protein product: CASSLDKGQGTYF.

This clonotype turned up a few times. The genes are TRBV9 and TRBJ2-2, with no clear D. From germline, CDR1 is SGDLS and CDR2 YYNGEE. V lost 1 base and J lost 1, with 5 bases in between. CDR3 size: 14 residues. CDR3 DNA: TGTGCCAGCAGCGTATGGCGGAACACCGGGGAGCTGTTTTTT. As protein: CASSVWRNTGELFF.

The V and J genes are TRBV2 and TRBJ2-1, with 11 nucleotides matching TRBD2. With 8 bases clipped from V and 7 bases from J, the junction kept 7 bases outside the gene matches. This CDR3 is 14 amino acids long. Looked up from germline, CDR1 is SNHLY and CDR2 is FYNNEI. The CDR3 DNA reads TGTGCCAGCGAGAATAGCGGGAGGGGGAATGAGCAGTTCTTC. Its protein is CASENSGRGNEQFF. Based on the CDR3 plus reference TRBV2 and TRBJ2-1, the full variable domain is EPEVTQTPSHQVTQMGQEVILRCVPISNHLYFYWYRQILGQKVEFLVSFYNNEISEKSEIFDDQFSVERPDGSNFTLKIRSTKLEDSAMYFCASENSGRGNEQFFGPGTRLTVL.

The chain links TRBV20-1 to TRBJ2-1; 8 bases align to TRBD2. The CDR3 extends over 13 amino acids. CDR1 DFQATT and CDR2 SNEGSKA come from the germline V gene (reference sequence). The trim removed 3 bases at V and 9 bases at J, leaving 7 bases unmatched. The chain's CDR3 is CSASDGGAAEQFF. DNA of the CDR3: TGCAGTGCTAGTGACGGGGGGGCCGCTGAGCAGTTCTTC.

This clonotype was seen repeatedly, ten times or more. This rearrangement joins TRBV29-1 to TRBJ1-1; weak D call: TRBD1 (6 bases). Trimming left V 6 bases short and J 1 base short, with 9 bases between. The CDR3 consists of 12 residues. Germline loops: CDR1 SQVTM, CDR2 ANQGSEA. CDR3 nucleotides: TGCAGCGTCTCCAGGGGGAACACTGAAGCTTTCTTT. Residues: CSVSRGNTEAFF.

This clonotype was detected only a few times. The chain has TRBV9 and TRBJ2-3, with 10 bases fitting TRBD2. Germline CDR1 and CDR2: SGDLS and YYNGEE. The J segment lost 5 bases and the V segment lost 0 bases, leaving 3 bases of the junction unmatched. The CDR3 length is 15 residues. CDR3 loop: CASSVEGTSEDTQYF. CDR3 nucleotide sequence: TGTGCCAGCAGCGTAGAAGGGACTAGCGAAGATACGCAGTATTTT. The variable domain in full, with the rest retrieved from reference TRBV9 and TRBJ2-3, is DSGVTQTPKHLITATGQRVTLRCSPRSGDLSVYWYQQSLDQGLQFLIQYYNGEERAKGNILERFSAQQFPDLHSELNLSSLELGDSALYFCASSVEGTSEDTQYFGPGTRLTVL.

This sequence joins TRBV14 and TRBJ2-3; D is perhaps TRBD2 (6 bases). V lost 0 bases, J lost 4 bases, and 11 bases lay in between. The CDR3 has 15 amino acids. From germline, CDR1 is SGHDN and CDR2 FVKESK. This chain's CDR3 is CASSQERPGADTQYF. The DNA of the CDR3 is TGTGCCAGCAGCCAAGAGCGGCCGGGGGCAGATACGCAGTATTTT.

At least ten counts were recorded for this clonotype. CDR3 in amino acids: CASSPDGTDNTGELFF. The CDR3, as DNA: TGTGCCAGCAGCCCCGACGGGACAGACAACACCGGGGAGCTGTTTTTT. The V and J genes are TRBV5-6 and TRBJ2-2, with 7 positions matching TRBD1. The CDR3 extends over 16 amino acids. Germline CDR1 is SGHDT and CDR2 is YYEEEE. Losses at the gene ends were 4 bases for V and 2 bases for J; bases not matched to a gene: 8.

The chain combines TRBV7-9 with TRBJ2-7, with 8 bases lining up with TRBD1. Germline CDR1 is SEHNR and CDR2 is FQNEAQ (reference sequence). The CDR3 loop spans 14 amino acids. Germline trimming cut 2 bases from V and 5 bases from J; bases unmatched to any gene: 5. In DNA form, the CDR3 reads TGTGCCAGCAGCTTAACAGGGGGGAATCACGAGCAGTACTTC. It specifies CASSLTGGNHEQYF.

V and J are TRBV29-1 and TRBJ2-5; unclear D gene. CDR1 is SQVTM, CDR2 ANQGSEA, per germline. The V end lost 0 bases, the J end lost 2 bases, and 7 bases lay between the germline ends. The CDR3 extends over 13 amino acids. Written as DNA, the CDR3 is TGCAGCGTTGAAGATCCTGGGCAAGAGACCCAGTACTTC. Encoded protein: CSVEDPGQETQYF.

This chain joins TRBV11-2 and TRBJ2-1, with D possibly TRBD1 on 5 matching bases. The CDR3 length is 13 residues. V lost 0 bases and J lost 10, with 10 bases in between. The germline V gene encodes CDR1 SGHAT and CDR2 FQNNGV. DNA of the CDR3: TGTGCCAGCAGCTTAGAGTTTTGGGGCGAGCAGTTCTTC. It is translated as CASSLEFWGEQFF.

The chain joins TRBV9 to TRBJ1-3; TRBD1 is a possible D gene (5 bases). V gave up 4 bases and J gave up 3 bases, with 17 bases separating them. The germline gives CDR1 SGDLS, CDR2 YYNGEE. The CDR3 length is 16 residues. The chain's CDR3 is CASSPPTSRGGNTIYF. The CDR3 DNA is TGTGCCAGCAGCCCGCCGACCTCAAGGGGTGGAAACACCATATATTTT.

This clonotype has ten or more counts. The J gene is TRBJ2-7, the V gene TRBV12-3 or TRBV12-4; D unclear. Trimming cost V 3 bases and J 2 bases, with 8 bases left between them. The CDR3 sequence is 13 residues long. The DNA for the CDR3 is TGTGCCAGCAGTTTGGTAGTTCCCTACGAGCAGTACTTC. This sequence encodes CASSLVVPYEQYF.

The chain employs TRBV11-2 and TRBJ2-7; possible D gene TRBD2, 6 bases. The V gene's germline CDR1 is SGHAT and CDR2 FQNNGV. Trimming took 5 bases from V and 5 from J, leaving 22 bases between them. The CDR3 length is 16 residues. CDR3 coding DNA: TGTGCCAGCAGCGGAGGAGGGAAGCCTTGGTCTAACGAGCAGTACTTC. Translating it yields CASSGGGKPWSNEQYF.

This clonotype was found a few times. The genes are TRBV12-3 or TRBV12-4 and TRBJ1-2; no firm D call. CDR3 length: 14 residues. Deletions cut 3 bases from V and 4 bases from J, with 12 bases between. The CDR3 bases are TGTGCCAGCAGTTTTCGGGAAAGTTTCTATGGCTACACCTTC. Its translation: CASSFRESFYGYTF.

CDR3 region: CASSQRPPSGMNEQFF. CDR3 sequence (DNA): TGTGCCAGCAGCCAGAGACCCCCTTCAGGGATGAATGAGCAGTTCTTC. The J gene is TRBJ2-1, the V gene TRBV7-3; D perhaps matches TRBD1 (5 bases). Germline CDR1 SGHTA, CDR2 FQGTGA. V lost 5 bases, J lost 7 bases, and 21 bases lay in between. This CDR3 contains 16 residues. The full variable domain, rest sourced from reference TRBV7-3 and TRBJ2-1, is GAGVSQTPSNKVTEKGKYVELRCDPISGHTALYWYRQSLGQGPEFLIYFQGTGAADDSGLPNDRFFAVRPEGSVSTLKIQRTERGDSAVYLCASSQRPPSGMNEQFFGPGTRLTVL.

In this sample, this clonotype turned up a few times. The rearrangement links TRBV4-2 to TRBJ2-7, with 7 bases fitting TRBD2. The junction had 9 bases not matched to a gene; V was cut back by 0 bases and J by 4 bases. The CDR3 is 16 amino acids. Germline lookup yields CDR1 LGHNA and CDR2 YNFKEQ. The CDR3 spells CASSQDGGRTLYEQYF. In nucleotides, the CDR3 is TGTGCCAGCAGCCAAGATGGCGGGAGAACTCTATACGAGCAGTACTTC.

This clonotype was seen just once. V is TRBV3-1 and J is TRBJ2-1; 7 bases map to TRBD1. The CDR3 loop spans 14 amino acids. The germline CDR1 and CDR2 sequences are LGHDT and YNNKEL (reference sequence). The trim removed 1 base at V and 8 bases at J, leaving 5 bases unmatched. CDR3 bases: TGTGCCAGCAGCCAAGGAACAGGGGCCTATGAGCAGTTCTTC. Translated, it gives CASSQGTGAYEQFF.

V gene TRBV20-1 combines with J gene TRBJ1-3; 9 bases are a match to TRBD1. This CDR3 region has 19 residues. With 4 bases clipped from V and 2 bases from J, the junction kept 18 bases outside the gene matches. The V gene's germline CDR1 is DFQATT and CDR2 SNEGSKA (reference sequence). CDR3 nucleotide sequence: TGCAGTGCTACCTCCCCTCAGACAGGGGGTTTTATCGCTGGAAACACCATATATTTT. Its translation is CSATSPQTGGFIAGNTIYF.

The chain joins TRBV4-3 to TRBJ1-2, with no clear D. The CDR3 is 15 amino acids. The V and J ends lost 1 base and 4 bases respectively, with 13 bases between them. Germline CDR1 LGHNA, CDR2 YSLEER. This CDR3 reads CASSQVRADPYGYTF. In DNA form, the CDR3 reads TGCGCCAGCAGCCAAGTGAGAGCAGACCCCTATGGCTACACCTTC.

The rearrangement links TRBV6-5 to TRBJ2-7, with 8 bases that match TRBD1. The germline CDR1 and CDR2 sequences are MNHEY and SVGAGI. The CDR3 consists of 14 residues. The trim removed 2 bases at V and 5 bases at J, leaving 5 bases unmatched. CDR3 nucleotides: TGTGCCAGCAGTTACCCCGCAGGGGGCGACGAGCAGTACTTC. As protein: CASSYPAGGDEQYF.

This chain uses TRBV4-3 with TRBJ1-1; the match to TRBD1 covers 9 bases. In germline, CDR1 is LGHNA, CDR2 YSLEER. J gave up 5 bases and V 4 bases, and 11 bases lay outside the gene matches. This CDR3 comprises 16 residues. The CDR3 is CASSLTRGTGKTEAFF. The CDR3 DNA reads TGCGCCAGCAGCCTTACTCGGGGGACAGGGAAAACTGAAGCTTTCTTT.